The 2 T cell receptor beta chains given below trace back to one sample, sequenced in a study of immune evolution from preneoplasia to lung adenocarcinoma. Assay used: immunoSEQ multiplex PCR; TCRdb lists only in-frame clones, some missing. The sample shows several thousand clones, 70% to 90% of them seen only once. The sequenced sample was FFPE minimally invasive lung adenocarcinoma tissue. The receptors were gathered from a person between 65 and 79 years old with lung adenocarcinoma.

This clone is a singleton in its sample. The V and J genes are TRBV7-3 and TRBJ2-6; D ambiguous. This CDR3 contains 12 residues. Germline V lookup: CDR1 SGHTA, CDR2 FQGTGA. Trimming cost V 4 bases and J 2 bases, with 0 bases left between them. The CDR3 sequence is CASSSGANVLTF. The CDR3 DNA reads as TGTGCCAGCAGCTCTGGGGCCAACGTCCTGACTTTC. Combining the CDR3 with reference TRBV7-3 and TRBJ2-6 gives the whole variable domain GAGVSQTPSNKVTEKGKYVELRCDPISGHTALYWYRQSLGQGPEFLIYFQGTGAADDSGLPNDRFFAVRPEGSVSTLKIQRTERGDSAVYLCASSSGANVLTFGAGSRLTVL.

This clone is a singleton in its sample. The chain uses TRBV2 and TRBJ2-5, with 10 bases matching TRBD1. The germline gives CDR1 SNHLY, CDR2 FYNNEI. Losses at the gene ends were 7 bases for V and 4 bases for J; bases not matched to a gene: 9. CDR3 length: 15 amino acids. CDR3 amino acids: CASKERRTGGETQYF. In nucleotides, the CDR3 is TGTGCCAGCAAAGAAAGGAGGACAGGGGGAGAGACCCAGTACTTC. The variable domain in full, completed from reference TRBV2 and TRBJ2-5, reads EPEVTQTPSHQVTQMGQEVILRCVPISNHLYFYWYRQILGQKVEFLVSFYNNEISEKSEIFDDQFSVERPDGSNFTLKIRSTKLEDSAMYFCASKERRTGGETQYFGPGTRLLVL.